These 29 T cell receptor beta chains were sequenced from one sample in a study of identical twins. MiXCR, applied by TCRdb to the 5' RACE reads, yields one record per CDR3 protein. The sample yields some 1,600,000 distinct CDR3 sequences, around a third seen once. Sequences were obtained from cord blood. These receptor sequences come from a newborn girl in good health.

This chain joins TRBV9 and TRBJ1-4; 8 bases fit TRBD1. Germline V gives CDR1 SGDLS, CDR2 YYNGEE. This CDR3 is 16 amino acids long. V gave up 9 bases and J gave up 0 bases; unmatched junction bases: 10. This CDR3 is CANPRTGLTTNEKLFF. The DNA for the CDR3 is TGTGCCAACCCGAGGACAGGGTTAACAACTAATGAAAAACTGTTTTTT. Variable domain in full (rest from reference TRBV9 and TRBJ1-4): DSGVTQTPKHLITATGQRVTLRCSPRSGDLSVYWYQQSLDQGLQFLIQYYNGEERAKGNILERFSAQQFPDLHSELNLSSLELGDSALYFCANPRTGLTTNEKLFFGSGTQLSVL.

The rearrangement joins TRBV7-8 to TRBJ1-2; D might be TRBD1 (5 bases). The CDR3 has 14 residues. Germline CDR1 reads SGHVS; CDR2 reads FQNEAQ. The V gene lost 3 bases and the J gene lost 0 bases, with 8 bases spanning the gap. The CDR3 loop reads CASSLTDSNYGYTF. In DNA form, the CDR3 reads TGTGCCAGCAGCTTGACAGACTCTAACTATGGCTACACCTTC.

This clonotype was seen many times. The genes are TRBV3-1 and TRBJ2-1; a possible D gene is TRBD2 (6 bases). The ends were cut back, 1 base at V and 3 bases at J, with 13 bases in the middle. Germline V gene data show CDR1 as LGHDT and CDR2 as YNNKEL (reference sequence). The CDR3 loop spans 16 amino acids. CDR3 nucleotide sequence: TGTGCCAGCAGCCAAGCAGGGCTAGCGAGCTACAATGAGCAGTTCTTC. It is translated as CASSQAGLASYNEQFF.

This clonotype was counted a few times. The chain links TRBV12-3 or TRBV12-4 to TRBJ2-6, with D possibly being TRBD1 or TRBD2 (5 bases each). This CDR3 has 16 amino acids. V was clipped by 3 bases and J by 3 bases, with 12 bases between them. This CDR3 is CASSLRGTGGANVLTF. The CDR3 region has the DNA TGTGCCAGCAGTTTGAGGGGTACTGGTGGGGCCAACGTCCTGACTTTC.

In this sample, this clonotype turned up a few times. The V call is TRBV9, the J call TRBJ1-2; no firm D call. Per germline, CDR1 SGDLS and CDR2 YYNGEE. V was clipped by 0 bases and J by 6 bases, with 18 bases between them. CDR3 size: 16 residues. The DNA for the CDR3 is TGTGCCAGCAGCGTAGCTGAGGAGGGCAGGCTGGATGGCTACACCTTC. Protein: CASSVAEEGRLDGYTF.

The V and J genes are TRBV4-2 and TRBJ1-2, with TRBD1 matching 8 bases. The CDR3 is 15 amino acids. Germline V CDR1 and CDR2: LGHNA, YNFKEQ. J was trimmed by 4 bases and V by 4 bases; bases with no gene match: 8. The CDR3 protein is CASSRLQGETYGYTF. The CDR3 bases are TGTGCCAGCAGCCGATTACAGGGGGAGACCTATGGCTACACCTTC.

This clonotype was seen only a few times. The V and J genes are TRBV20-1 and TRBJ1-1; D is unresolved. This CDR3 has 12 residues. The germline V gene encodes CDR1 DFQATT and CDR2 SNEGSKA (reference sequence). The V and J ends lost 3 bases and 0 bases respectively, with 5 bases between them. The CDR3 spells CSASMVNTEAFF. The CDR3, as DNA: TGCAGTGCTAGTATGGTGAACACTGAAGCTTTCTTT.

This clonotype came up a few times. J is TRBJ2-2 and V is TRBV5-1; no firm D call. This CDR3 is 17 amino acids long. Trimming left V 0 bases short and J 0 bases short, with 12 bases between. Germline V gives CDR1 SGHRS, CDR2 YFSETQ. The CDR3, as DNA: TGCGCCAGCAGCTTGGCCGAACGGCCCTCGAACACCGGGGAGCTGTTTTTT. Translation: CASSLAERPSNTGELFF.

This clonotype has only a few counts. The chain carries TRBV10-3 and TRBJ2-7; TRBD2 matches 7 bases. CDR1 and CDR2 (germline): ENHRY, SYGVKD. The CDR3 covers 13 residues. V trimming: 11 bases; J trimming: 0 bases; junction bases outside the gene matches: 7. CDR3 bases: TGTGCCGCTCGACGGGAGGTCTCCTACGAGCAGTACTTC. This codes for CAARREVSYEQYF.

The chain is built from TRBV4-1 and TRBJ2-1; 9 nucleotides line up with TRBD2. Losses at the gene ends were 1 base for V and 5 bases for J; bases not matched to a gene: 3. There are 15 residues in the CDR3. Germline CDR1 reads MGHRA; CDR2 reads YSYEKL. Here the CDR3 reads CASSQGGLANNEQFF. The CDR3 nucleotides read TGCGCCAGCAGCCAAGGGGGACTAGCCAACAATGAGCAGTTCTTC.

The table lists this clonotype with a few counts. The chain links TRBV5-4 to TRBJ2-7; 11 bases are a match to TRBD1. CDR3 size: 14 residues. Germline CDR1 is SGHNT and CDR2 is YYREEE (reference sequence). J gave up 6 bases and V 3 bases, and 5 bases lay outside the gene matches. For the CDR3, the DNA is TGTGCCAGCAGCTCGACCGGGACAGGGGGCGAGCAGTACTTC. Translated, it gives CASSSTGTGGEQYF.

The chain carries TRBV10-3 and TRBJ2-5; 7 nucleotides align to TRBD1. V gave up 2 bases and J gave up 4 bases; unmatched junction bases: 7. CDR1 ENHRY and CDR2 SYGVKD come from the germline V gene. The CDR3 is 15 residues long. The CDR3 sequence is CAISERGQGRETQYF. CDR3 sequence (DNA): TGTGCCATCAGTGAGAGGGGGCAGGGGCGAGAGACCCAGTACTTC.

This chain connects TRBV6-1 to TRBJ1-2, with 7 bases matching TRBD1. The germline V gene encodes CDR1 MNHNS and CDR2 SASEGT. The CDR3 is made up of 14 amino acids. The ends lost 4 bases at V and 4 bases at J; junction bases unmatched: 6. Here the CDR3 DNA reads TGTGCCAGCAGTGGGCCAGGGGGATTCTATGGCTACACCTTC. Translated, it gives CASSGPGGFYGYTF.

This clonotype was recorded only once. V and J are TRBV28 and TRBJ2-1; TRBD2 is a possible D gene (6 bases). The better agreement between TRBJ2-7 and the DNA end casts doubt on the J call. Germline V CDR1 and CDR2: MDHEN, SYDVKM. This CDR3 region has 16 residues. In DNA form, the CDR3 reads TGTGCCAGCACCATAGGGTCCAGCGGGCCTTACAATGAGCAGTACTTC. This sequence encodes CASTIGSSGPYNEQYF.

V gene TRBV7-2 combines with J gene TRBJ1-1, with no clear D. This CDR3 is built from 16 residues. CDR1 and CDR2 from the germline V gene are SGHTA and FQGNSA. The germline V and J ends were trimmed by 1 base and 0 bases, with 12 bases remaining between them. In DNA, the CDR3 is TGTGCCAGCAGCTTAGAGGGTATTGCTATGAACACTGAAGCTTTCTTT. It specifies CASSLEGIAMNTEAFF.

This clonotype was counted only a few times. V usage is TRBV5-1 and J usage is TRBJ1-4; D is undetermined. Trimming took off 7 bases at V and 4 bases at J, with 11 bases between the two ends. The CDR3 spans 13 residues. In germline, CDR1 is SGHRS, CDR2 YFSETQ. The DNA of the CDR3 is TGCGCCAGCGGGAAAGAGAGTAATGAAAAACTGTTTTTT. Amino acids: CASGKESNEKLFF.

This clonotype appeared a few times. The chain has TRBV24-1 and TRBJ2-3, with 10 bases matching TRBD2. Germline loops: CDR1 KGHDR, CDR2 SFDVKD. This CDR3 has 18 amino acids. J was trimmed by 0 bases and V by 5 bases; bases with no gene match: 10. DNA of the CDR3: TGTGCCACCAGTGCCGCGGGACTAGCGCTTCGAAGCACAGATACGCAGTATTTT. Its translation: CATSAAGLALRSTDTQYF.

This clonotype has only a few counts. The V gene is TRBV10-3, the J gene TRBJ2-5; TRBD2 agrees at 10 bases. This CDR3 is 15 amino acids long. V lost 6 bases and J lost 3; bases outside the gene matches: 7. The germline gives CDR1 ENHRY, CDR2 SYGVKD. CDR3 bases: TGTGCCATCAGCACCGGACTAGCGGCCAAAGAGACCCAGTACTTC. Encoded protein: CAISTGLAAKETQYF.

There are a few counts of this clonotype. The V and J genes are TRBV20-1 and TRBJ2-6, with D uncertain. Germline V lookup: CDR1 DFQATT, CDR2 SNEGSKA (reference sequence). The CDR3 is 14 residues long. V lost 1 base, J lost 1 base, and 5 bases lay in between. CDR3 nucleotide sequence: TGCAGTGCTAGAGGACAATCTGGGGCCAACGTCCTGACTTTC. Translating it yields CSARGQSGANVLTF.

This clonotype was seen a single time. The rearrangement joins TRBV7-6 to TRBJ1-6; 7 positions agree with TRBD1. The CDR3 is 16 amino acids. CDR1 SGHVS and CDR2 FNYEAQ come from the germline V gene. V was pared by 5 bases and J by 10 bases, with 14 bases of the junction left unmatched. In DNA form, the CDR3 reads TGTGCCAGCAGCCGCGGGGACAGTGCAATTTTATCACCCCTCCACTTT. Its protein is CASSRGDSAILSPLHF.

This clonotype was counted between two and nine times. The chain has TRBV7-9 and TRBJ2-6; D is unresolved. CDR1 SEHNR and CDR2 FQNEAQ come from the germline V gene (reference sequence). This CDR3 contains 16 residues. V was trimmed by 4 bases and J by 0 bases, leaving 10 bases between them. CDR3 sequence reads: CASSSYYASGANVLTF. The CDR3, as DNA: TGTGCCAGCAGCTCGTACTACGCCTCTGGGGCCAACGTCCTGACTTTC.

This clonotype was counted between two and nine times. The V gene is TRBV12-3 or TRBV12-4, the J gene TRBJ2-1, with D tentatively TRBD2 (6 bases). Trimming took off 4 bases at V and 6 bases at J, with 22 bases between the two ends. The CDR3 has 17 amino acids. Here the CDR3 reads CASSSLIREKKPNEQFF. The CDR3 region has the DNA TGTGCCAGCAGTTCCTTGATCCGGGAGAAGAAGCCCAATGAGCAGTTCTTC.

This chain uses TRBV3-1 with TRBJ2-5; D is possibly TRBD2 (5 bases). V lost 4 bases and J lost 4, with 13 bases in between. Germline V gene sequence: CDR1 LGHDT, CDR2 YNNKEL (reference sequence). The CDR3 has 14 residues. DNA for the CDR3: TGTGCCAGCAGCCTGATGGCGGGTCTAGAGACCCAGTACTTC. Translated, it gives CASSLMAGLETQYF.

The rearrangement links TRBV7-9 to TRBJ2-3; the D gene is possibly TRBD2 (6 bases). Germline-derived CDR1 and CDR2 are SEHNR and FQNEAQ (reference sequence). V was pared by 5 bases and J by 2 bases, with 14 bases between. This CDR3 spans 15 amino acids. The CDR3 protein is CASSALATNTDTQYF. CDR3 DNA: TGTGCCAGCAGCGCCCTAGCGACTAACACAGATACGCAGTATTTT. Full variable domain (outside the CDR3, taken from reference TRBV7-9 and TRBJ2-3): DTGVSQNPRHKITKRGQNVTFRCDPISEHNRLYWYRQTLGQGPEFLTYFQNEAQLEKSRLLSDRFSAERPKGSFSTLEIQRTEQGDSAMYLCASSALATNTDTQYFGPGTRLTVL.

V is TRBV20-1 and J is TRBJ1-4; D is ambiguous. Trimming removed 3 bases at V and 7 bases at J, with 18 bases between. Germline CDR1 reads DFQATT; CDR2 reads SNEGSKA (reference sequence). The CDR3 spans 15 residues. The CDR3 is CSASPLGPRGEKLFF. CDR3 coding DNA: TGCAGTGCTAGTCCCTTAGGCCCACGGGGTGAAAAACTGTTTTTT.

The chain carries TRBV7-9 and TRBJ1-4; possibly TRBD1 for D (5 bases). The CDR3 spans 17 residues. V shed 2 bases and J shed 5 bases, with 18 bases lying between them. Germline V gene data show CDR1 as SEHNR and CDR2 as FQNEAQ (reference sequence). CDR3 loop: CASSLTQSGRANEKLFF. The CDR3 DNA reads TGTGCCAGCAGCTTAACCCAATCGGGCAGGGCGAATGAAAAACTGTTTTTT.

This chain uses TRBV12-3 or TRBV12-4 with TRBJ1-1; 12 nucleotides line up with TRBD1. The CDR3 has 17 amino acids. The J segment lost 1 base and the V segment lost 3 bases, leaving 6 bases of the junction unmatched. CDR3 nucleotides: TGTGCCAGCAGTTTCCGAGGGACAGGGGGCCGGAACACTGAAGCTTTCTTT. Protein product: CASSFRGTGGRNTEAFF.

This clonotype was counted a single time. One junction end disagrees with the germline gene, perhaps due to a read error. This chain links TRBV29-1 with TRBJ2-7, with TRBD1 as a possible D gene (6 bases). The CDR3 covers 14 residues. CDR1 SQVTM and CDR2 ANQGSEA come from the germline V gene. Written as DNA, the CDR3 is TGCAGCGTTGAGGGGGACACGGCCTCCTACGAGCGGTACTTC. This gives the protein CSVEGDTASYERYF.

This clonotype has just a few counts. The chain is built from TRBV28 and TRBJ2-7; perhaps TRBD1 as D (6 bases). CDR3 size: 12 residues. Trimming removed 5 bases from V and 8 bases from J, with 13 bases in between. Germline CDR1 is MDHEN and CDR2 is SYDVKM. CDR3 region: CASSTTGFQQYF. The CDR3 region has the DNA TGTGCCAGCAGTACGACAGGTTTTCAGCAGTACTTC.